This TCR beta chain was identified in a study of cytomegalovirus exposure and HLA in healthy donors. PCR used 60 Vbeta primers and 13 Jbeta primers. Sequencing was performed with immunoSEQ multiplex PCR; in TCRdb, only in-frame clones are kept and a portion is missing. The sample shows about 75,000 clones, about 79% of them seen only once. The germline V gene encodes CDR1 SGHRS and CDR2 YFSETQ. This CDR3 has 13 amino acids. Deletions cut 1 base from V and 6 bases from J, with 11 bases between. The sequenced sample consisted of PBMCs. The chain couples TRBV5-1 to TRBJ2-7; possibly TRBD1 for D (5 bases). This TCR derives from a man aged 65 to 79 in good health and CMV-seropositive. CDR3 region: CASSLWTLGEQYF. The DNA for the CDR3 is TGCGCCAGCAGCTTGTGGACACTGGGCGAGCAGTACTTC.